Detailed here is one T cell receptor (beta chain). Sequenced by immunoSEQ multiplex PCR; TCRdb stores in-frame clones only, minus some. This table has roughly 110,000 clones, 71% appearing once. V was clipped by 4 bases and J by 1 base; unmatched bases: 3. The CDR3 is made up of 15 amino acids. From germline, CDR1 is SGHRS and CDR2 YFSETQ. This sample was included in a study of blood T cell repertoires in COVID-19. The sequence was collected from a human donor with acute or convalescent COVID-19. The donor label of this sample is uncertain. The specimen was peripheral blood. The chain recombines TRBV5-1 with TRBJ2-2; 8 nucleotides match TRBD1. The CDR3 bases are TGCGCCAGCAGCCAGGGACAGGTGAACACCGGGGAGCTGTTTTTT. It translates to CASSQGQVNTGELFF. Together with reference TRBV5-1 and TRBJ2-2, the CDR3 gives the full variable domain: KAGVTQTPRYLIKTRGQQVTLSCSPISGHRSVSWYQQTPGQGLQFLFEYFSETQRNKGNFPGRFSGRQFSNSRSEMNVSTLELGDSALYLCASSQGQVNTGELFFGEGSRLTVL.